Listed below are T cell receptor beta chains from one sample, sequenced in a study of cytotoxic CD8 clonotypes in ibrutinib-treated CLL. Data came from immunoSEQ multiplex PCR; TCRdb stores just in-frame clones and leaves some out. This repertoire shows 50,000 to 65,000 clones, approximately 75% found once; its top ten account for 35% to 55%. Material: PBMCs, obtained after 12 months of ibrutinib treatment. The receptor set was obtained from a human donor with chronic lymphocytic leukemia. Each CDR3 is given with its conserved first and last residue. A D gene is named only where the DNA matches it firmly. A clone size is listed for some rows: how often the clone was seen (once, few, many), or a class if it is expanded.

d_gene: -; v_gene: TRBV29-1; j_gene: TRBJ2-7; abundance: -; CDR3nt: TGCAGCGTTGAAGGTACAGCCTACGAGCAGTACTTC; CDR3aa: CSVEGTAYEQYF
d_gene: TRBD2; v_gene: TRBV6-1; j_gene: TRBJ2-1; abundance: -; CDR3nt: TGTGCCAGCAGTGACTTTAGCGGGAGGGCGGGCGAGCAGTTCTTC; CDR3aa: CASSDFSGRAGEQFF
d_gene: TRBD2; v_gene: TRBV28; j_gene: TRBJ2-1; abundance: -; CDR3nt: TGTGCCAGCAGTTTAGCGGGAGGGCCCTCGATCTTC; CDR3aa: CASSLAGGPSIF
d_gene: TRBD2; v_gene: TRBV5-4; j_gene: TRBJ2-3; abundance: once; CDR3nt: TGTGCCAGCAGCCCGGGACTAGCGGGTTCCACAGATACGCAGTATTTT; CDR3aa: CASSPGLAGSTDTQYF
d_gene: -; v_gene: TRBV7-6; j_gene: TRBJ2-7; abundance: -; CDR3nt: TGTGCCAGCAGCCTGACTTCCAGTAACTACGAGCAGTACTTC; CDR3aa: CASSLTSSNYEQYF
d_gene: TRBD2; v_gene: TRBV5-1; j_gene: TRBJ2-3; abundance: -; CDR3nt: TGCGCCAGCAGAACCGGACTAGCGGGAGGGGCAGATACGCAGTATTTT; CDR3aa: CASRTGLAGGADTQYF
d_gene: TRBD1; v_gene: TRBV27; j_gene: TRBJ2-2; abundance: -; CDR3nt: TGTGCCAGCAGTTTAGGGACAGCCGCCGGGGAGCTGTTTTTT; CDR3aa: CASSLGTAAGELFF
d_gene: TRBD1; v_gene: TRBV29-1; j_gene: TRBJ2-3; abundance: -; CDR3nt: TGCAGCGTGAGAAGGGGGCGGGCAGATACGCAGTATTTT; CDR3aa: CSVRRGRADTQYF
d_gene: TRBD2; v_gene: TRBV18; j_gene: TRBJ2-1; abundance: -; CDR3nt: TGTGCCAGCTCACCACCAGGACTAGCGGGAGGGTCCTACAATGAGCAGTTCTTC; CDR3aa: CASSPPGLAGGSYNEQFF
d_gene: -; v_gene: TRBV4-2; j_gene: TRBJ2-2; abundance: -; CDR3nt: TGTGCCAGCAGCCGAGGACCCGCCACCGGGGAGCTGTTTTTT; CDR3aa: CASSRGPATGELFF
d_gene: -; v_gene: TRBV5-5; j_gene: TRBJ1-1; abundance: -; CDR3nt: TGTGCCAGCAGCTTGGTTCCAGGCACTGAAGCTTTCTTT; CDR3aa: CASSLVPGTEAFF
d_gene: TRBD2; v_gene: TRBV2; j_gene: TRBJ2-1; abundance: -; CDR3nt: TGTGCCAGCAGTGAACGGCGGGAGGTCAATGAGCAGTTCTTC; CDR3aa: CASSERREVNEQFF
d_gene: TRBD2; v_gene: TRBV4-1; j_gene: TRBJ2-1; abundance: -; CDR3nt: TGCGCCAGCAGCCACCCTGCCGGGACTAGCGGGAGGGAGCAGTTCTTC; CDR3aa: CASSHPAGTSGREQFF
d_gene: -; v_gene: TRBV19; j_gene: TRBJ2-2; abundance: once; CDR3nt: TGTGCCAGTAGTATAGGCTGGGGCGGGCACACCGGGGAGCTGTTTTTT; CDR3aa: CASSIGWGGHTGELFF
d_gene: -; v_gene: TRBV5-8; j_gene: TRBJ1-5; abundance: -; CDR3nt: TGTGCCAGCAGCTTGGGTGACAGAGTTTTTCAGCCCCAGCATTTT; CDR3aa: CASSLGDRVFQPQHF
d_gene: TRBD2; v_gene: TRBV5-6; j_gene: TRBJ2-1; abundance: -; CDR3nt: TGTGCCAGCAGCGCCTCCGGGACTAGCGGGAGTATCGATGAGCAGTTCTTC; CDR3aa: CASSASGTSGSIDEQFF
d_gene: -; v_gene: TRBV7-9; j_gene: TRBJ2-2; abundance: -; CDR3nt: TGTGCCAGCAGCTCCCCCTGGGGAGACACCTTGAACACCGGGGAGCTGTTTTTT; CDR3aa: CASSSPWGDTLNTGELFF
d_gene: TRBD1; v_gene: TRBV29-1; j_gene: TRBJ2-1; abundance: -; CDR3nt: TGCAGCGTTGGTGGACAGGGGGTCTCCTACAATGAGCAGTTCTTC; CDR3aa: CSVGGQGVSYNEQFF
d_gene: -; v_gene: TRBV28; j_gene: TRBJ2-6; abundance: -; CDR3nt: TGTGCCAGCAGGCAGGGTGGAAACTCTGGGGCCAACGTCCTGACTTTC; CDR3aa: CASRQGGNSGANVLTF
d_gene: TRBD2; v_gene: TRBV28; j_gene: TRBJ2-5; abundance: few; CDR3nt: TGTGCCAGCAGTTGGTCGCAACTAGCGGGATACCAAGAGACCCAGTACTTC; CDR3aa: CASSWSQLAGYQETQYF
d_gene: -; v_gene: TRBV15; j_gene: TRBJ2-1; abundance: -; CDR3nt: TGTGCCACCAGCAGAGATGGAATGGGTGAGCAGTTCTTC; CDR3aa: CATSRDGMGEQFF
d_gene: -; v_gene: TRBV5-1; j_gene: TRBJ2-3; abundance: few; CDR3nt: TGCGCCAGCAGCCTAAGCACAGATACGCAGTATTTT; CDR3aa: CASSLSTDTQYF
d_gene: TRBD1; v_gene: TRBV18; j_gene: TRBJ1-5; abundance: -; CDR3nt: TGTGCCAGCTCACCTCGGGACAGTAGCAATCAGCCCCAGCATTTT; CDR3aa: CASSPRDSSNQPQHF
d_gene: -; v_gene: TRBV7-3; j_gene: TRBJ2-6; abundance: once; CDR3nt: TGTGCCAGCAGCGAAACAGGGATAGGGTTTGGGGCCAACGTCCTGACTTTC; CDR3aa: CASSETGIGFGANVLTF
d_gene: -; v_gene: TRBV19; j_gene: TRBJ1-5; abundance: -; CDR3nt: TGTGCCAGTAGTGATTCGGGGAATAGCAATCAGCCCCAGCATTTT; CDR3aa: CASSDSGNSNQPQHF
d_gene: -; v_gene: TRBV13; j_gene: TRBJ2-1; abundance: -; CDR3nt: TGTGCCAGCAGCTTAGGGACTAGTTTCAATGAGCAGTTCTTC; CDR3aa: CASSLGTSFNEQFF
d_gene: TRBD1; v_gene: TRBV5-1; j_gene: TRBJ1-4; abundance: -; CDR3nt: TGCGCCAGCAGCGCCCTGACAGGGGGAAAACTGTTTTTT; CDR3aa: CASSALTGGKLFF
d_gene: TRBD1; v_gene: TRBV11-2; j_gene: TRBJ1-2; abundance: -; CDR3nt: TGTGCCAGCAGCTTAGCGGGACAGGTATATGGCTACACCTTC; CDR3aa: CASSLAGQVYGYTF
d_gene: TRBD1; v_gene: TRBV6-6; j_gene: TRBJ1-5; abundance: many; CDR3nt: TGTGCCAGCAGTTACCCAAGACAGGGGTTCAATCAGCCCCAGCATTTT; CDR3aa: CASSYPRQGFNQPQHF
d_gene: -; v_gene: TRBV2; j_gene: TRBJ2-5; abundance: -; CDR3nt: TGTGCCAGCAGTGAAGCGCTGGACTTCCAAGAGACCCAGTACTTC; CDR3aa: CASSEALDFQETQYF
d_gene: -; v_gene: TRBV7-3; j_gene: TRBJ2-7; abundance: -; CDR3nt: TGTGCCAGCAGGTCTACAGCCTCCTACGAGCAGTACTTC; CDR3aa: CASRSTASYEQYF
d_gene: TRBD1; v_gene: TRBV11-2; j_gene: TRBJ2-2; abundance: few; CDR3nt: TGTGCCAGCAGCTCGGGACAGCCGAACACCGGGGAGCTGTTTTTT; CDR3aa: CASSSGQPNTGELFF
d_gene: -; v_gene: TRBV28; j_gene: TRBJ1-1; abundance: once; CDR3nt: TGTGCCAGCAGTTTAAGGTGGGAGAACACTGAAGCTTTCTTT; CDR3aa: CASSLRWENTEAFF
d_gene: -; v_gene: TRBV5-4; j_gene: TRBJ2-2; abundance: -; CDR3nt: TGTGCCAGCAGCCACAGTGACACCGGGGAGCTGTTTTTT; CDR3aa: CASSHSDTGELFF
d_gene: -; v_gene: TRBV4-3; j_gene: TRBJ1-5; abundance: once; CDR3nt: TGCGCCAGCAGCCAAGATCTGAGTAGCAATCAGCCCCAGCATTTT; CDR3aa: CASSQDLSSNQPQHF
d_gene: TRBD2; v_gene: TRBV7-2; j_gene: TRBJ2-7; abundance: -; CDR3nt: TGTGCCAGCAGCAGCGGACTAGCGGGAGATCTAGATGAGCAGTACTTC; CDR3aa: CASSSGLAGDLDEQYF
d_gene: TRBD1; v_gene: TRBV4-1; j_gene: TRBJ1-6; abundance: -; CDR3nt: TGCGCCAGCAGCCTCTCCCCCTCCGGGACAGGGGGACTTAGTAGGAATTCACCCCTCCACTTT; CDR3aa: CASSLSPSGTGGLSRNSPLHF
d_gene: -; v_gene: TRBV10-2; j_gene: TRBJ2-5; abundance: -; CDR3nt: TGCGCCAGCAGTATTACTAGGGAAGAGACCCAGTACTTC; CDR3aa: CASSITREETQYF
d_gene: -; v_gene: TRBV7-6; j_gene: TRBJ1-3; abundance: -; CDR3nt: TGTGCCAGCAGCCGGAGCCGTGGCGTGAGCTCTGGAAACACCATATATTTT; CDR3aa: CASSRSRGVSSGNTIYF
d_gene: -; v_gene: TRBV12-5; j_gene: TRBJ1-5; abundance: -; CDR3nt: TGTGCTACCATTCCTCGAGGGGGAATCGGACAGCCCCAGCATTTT; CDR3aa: CATIPRGGIGQPQHF
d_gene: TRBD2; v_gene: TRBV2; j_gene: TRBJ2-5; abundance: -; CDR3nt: TGTGCCAGCAGTGAAGAGGAAACTAGCGGTCGGGAGACCCAGTACTTC; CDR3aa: CASSEEETSGRETQYF
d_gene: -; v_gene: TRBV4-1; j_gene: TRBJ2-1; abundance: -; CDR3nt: TGCGCCAGCAGCCAAGATTTTTTTGGGAACGCCTACAATGAGCAGTTCTTC; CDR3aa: CASSQDFFGNAYNEQFF
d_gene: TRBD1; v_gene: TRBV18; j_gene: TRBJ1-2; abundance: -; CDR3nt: TGTGCCAGCTCACCGTCCCCGGGACAGGGCCTCTATGGCTACACCTTC; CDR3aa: CASSPSPGQGLYGYTF
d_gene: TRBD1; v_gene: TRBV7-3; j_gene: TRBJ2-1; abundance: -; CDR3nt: TGTGCCAGCAGCTCCGGGACAGTAAACAATGAGCAGTTCTTC; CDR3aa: CASSSGTVNNEQFF
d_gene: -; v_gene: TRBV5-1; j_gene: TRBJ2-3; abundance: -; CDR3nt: TGCGCCAGCAGCTGGGGACTGTCGGAAGATACGCAGTATTTT; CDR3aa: CASSWGLSEDTQYF
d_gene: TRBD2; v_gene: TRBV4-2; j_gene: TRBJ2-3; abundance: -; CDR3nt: TGTGCCAGCAGCCACCCCTCCGGGACTAATCTTGGGGATACGCAGTATTTT; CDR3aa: CASSHPSGTNLGDTQYF
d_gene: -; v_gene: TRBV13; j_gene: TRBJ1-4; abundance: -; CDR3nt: TGTGCCAGCAGCTTATGGGGGGCGGCTAATGAAAAACTGTTTTTT; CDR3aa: CASSLWGAANEKLFF
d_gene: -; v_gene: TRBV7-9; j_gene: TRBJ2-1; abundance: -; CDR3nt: TGTGCCAGCACCCTGGGGGGCTACAATGAGCAGTTCTTC; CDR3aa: CASTLGGYNEQFF
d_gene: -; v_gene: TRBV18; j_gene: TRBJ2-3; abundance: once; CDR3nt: TGTGCCAGCTCACCGCGGGACGGTGTAGATACGCAGTATTTT; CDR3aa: CASSPRDGVDTQYF
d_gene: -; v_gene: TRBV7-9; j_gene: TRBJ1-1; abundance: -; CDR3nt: TGTGCCAGCAGCCCCAGGGCGGTCACTGAAGCTTTCTTT; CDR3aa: CASSPRAVTEAFF
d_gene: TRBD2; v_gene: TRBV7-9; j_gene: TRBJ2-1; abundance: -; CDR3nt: TGTGCCAGCAGCTTAGTTCTAGCGGGGACCAATGAGCAGTTCTTC; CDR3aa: CASSLVLAGTNEQFF
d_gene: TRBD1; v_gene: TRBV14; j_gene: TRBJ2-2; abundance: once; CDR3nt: TGTGCCAGCAGCACCCGGACAGGGATCGGCGGGGAGCTGTTTTTT; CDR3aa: CASSTRTGIGGELFF
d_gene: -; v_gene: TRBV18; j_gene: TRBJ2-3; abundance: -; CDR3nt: TGTGCCAGCTCACACGGACTACCGAAAAGCACAGATACGCAGTATTTT; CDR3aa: CASSHGLPKSTDTQYF